This T cell receptor beta chain is drawn from a study of cytomegalovirus exposure and HLA in healthy donors. This clone was observed a handful of times. The target antigen is unknown. Germline V gene data show CDR1 as SGHDT and CDR2 as YYEEEE. The CDR3 extends over 13 amino acids. Germline trimming cut 5 bases from V and 4 bases from J; bases unmatched to any gene: 4. Study-level points and caveats: It was likely that a cluster of highly shared sequence variants was a sequencing artifact. Analyzed later, most CMV-associated TCR beta chains appeared HLA-restricted.

Vbeta (60) and Jbeta (13) primers were used in the PCR. The method was immunoSEQ multiplex PCR; TCRdb's version includes in-frame clones alone and lacks a portion of them. The sample lists fewer than 75,000 clones, around 83% occurring once. Sequencing used PBMCs. V is TRBV5-6 and J is TRBJ1-1; 8 bases are a match to TRBD1. This receptor was identified in a man aged 30-40 years in good health and CMV-seronegative. CDR3: CASRPTGGTEAFF. The CDR3 DNA is TGTGCCAGCAGGCCCACAGGGGGCACTGAAGCTTTCTTT.